The 27 T cell receptor beta chains below come from one sample, sequenced in a study of siplizumab effects on memory and regulatory T cells. Assay: immunoSEQ multiplex PCR; the TCRdb copy retains only in-frame clones and omits some. The data contain about 82,000 clones, roughly 87% of them singletons. Sequenced input: Tregs sorted from blood. The receptors here all came from a human donor in good health.

The chain couples TRBV7-3 to TRBJ2-1, with a tentative D call TRBD1 (5 bases). Trimming cost V 5 bases and J 10 bases, with 18 bases left between them. This CDR3 region has 14 residues. Germline CDR1 is SGHTA and CDR2 is FQGTGA. CDR3 sequence: CASSLSNLRGEQFF. As DNA, the CDR3 is TGTGCCAGCAGCCTAAGCAACCTTAGGGGCGAGCAGTTCTTC.

This clone was observed once. The CDR3 loop is CASSVEASTDTQYF. DNA of the CDR3: TGTGCCAGCAGCGTAGAGGCCAGCACAGATACGCAGTATTTT. The chain joins TRBV9 to TRBJ2-3; no firm D call. The CDR3 consists of 14 residues. Germline values: CDR1 SGDLS, CDR2 YYNGEE. V dropped 0 bases and J dropped 0 bases, with 5 bases sitting between them.

The chain recombines TRBV5-1 with TRBJ1-1; 8 bases match TRBD1. CDR1 is SGHRS and CDR2 is YFSETQ in the germline V gene. V was pared by 4 bases and J by 6 bases, with 5 bases of the junction left unmatched. The CDR3 loop spans 13 amino acids. CDR3 nucleotide sequence: TGCGCCAGCAGCCGGCAGGGGGCCGCTGAAGCTTTCTTT. It translates to CASSRQGAAEAFF.

The rearrangement links TRBV28 to TRBJ2-7; TRBD2 agrees at 8 bases. This CDR3 has 14 residues. CDR1 is MDHEN, CDR2 SYDVKM, per germline. V trimming: 4 bases; J trimming: 5 bases; junction bases outside the gene matches: 7. In DNA, the CDR3 is TGTGCCAGCAGTTCCCCCGGACTAGCTAACGAGCAGTACTTC. Translation: CASSSPGLANEQYF.

CDR3 loop: CASMRSGGNTIYF. CDR3 DNA: TGTGCCAGCATGAGGAGTGGCGGAAACACCATATATTTT. The gene calls are TRBV6-5 and TRBJ1-3; D ambiguous. V was trimmed by 7 bases and J by 4 bases, leaving 11 bases between them. This CDR3 spans 13 amino acids. CDR1 and CDR2 from the germline V gene are MNHEY and SVGAGI.

This clone was seen only a few times. V gene TRBV2 combines with J gene TRBJ1-2; no firm D call. Germline assignment: CDR1 SNHLY and CDR2 FYNNEI. This CDR3 has 12 residues. V was trimmed by 7 bases and J by 4 bases, leaving 10 bases between them. The CDR3 DNA reads TGTGCCAGCAAACCCGGGCCCTATGGCTACACCTTC. This sequence encodes CASKPGPYGYTF.

V is TRBV2 and J is TRBJ2-1; perhaps TRBD2 as D (5 bases). CDR1 is SNHLY and CDR2 is FYNNEI in the germline V gene. Trimming removed 7 bases from V and 6 bases from J, with 10 bases in between. The CDR3 length is 12 residues. This CDR3 is CASTPRGNEQFF. CDR3 nucleotides: TGTGCCAGCACCCCCCGGGGCAATGAGCAGTTCTTC.

The rearrangement uses TRBV5-4 and TRBJ1-4; 7 bases are a match to TRBD1. This CDR3 spans 15 amino acids. The junction had 6 bases not matched to a gene; V was cut back by 4 bases and J by 3 bases. Germline V gene lookup returns CDR1 SGHNT and CDR2 YYREEE (reference sequence). The CDR3 sequence: CASSGTGAANEKLFF. The CDR3 nucleotides are TGTGCCAGCAGCGGTACAGGGGCGGCTAATGAAAAACTGTTTTTT.

This sequence joins TRBV6-6 and TRBJ1-3; no reliable D call. CDR3 length: 14 residues. V was pared by 5 bases and J by 0 bases, with 8 bases between. CDR1 is MNHNY, CDR2 SVGAGI, per germline (reference sequence). This CDR3 reads CASSRGNSGNTIYF. CDR3 DNA sequence: TGTGCCAGCAGTCGAGGTAACTCTGGAAACACCATATATTTT.

This chain uses TRBV6-5 with TRBJ2-1; D may match TRBD1 or TRBD2 (5 bases each). CDR3 length equals 14 residues. Trimming removed 4 bases from V and 4 bases from J, with 11 bases in between. Germline CDR1 reads MNHEY; CDR2 reads SVGAGI. This CDR3 is CASSFRGPYNEQFF. CDR3 DNA: TGTGCCAGCAGTTTCCGGGGCCCTTACAATGAGCAGTTCTTC.

This clone was observed once. The gene calls are TRBV4-1 and TRBJ2-5, with D perhaps TRBD2 (6 bases). Trimming cost V 1 base and J 5 bases, with 14 bases left between them. Germline CDR1 is MGHRA and CDR2 is YSYEKL. This CDR3 has 15 amino acids. CDR3 sequence reads: CASSQARGGWETQYF. Here the CDR3 DNA reads TGCGCCAGCAGCCAAGCGCGGGGCGGGTGGGAGACCCAGTACTTC.

The chain joins TRBV6-6 to TRBJ1-1, with D maybe TRBD1 (6 bases). This CDR3 contains 15 residues. The V gene's germline CDR1 is MNHNY and CDR2 SVGAGI (reference sequence). V dropped 4 bases and J dropped 2 bases, with 14 bases sitting between them. CDR3 sequence reads: CASSSQGDINTEAFF. The CDR3 region has the DNA TGTGCCAGCAGTTCACAGGGAGATATTAACACTGAAGCTTTCTTT.

This clone was seen many times. This sequence joins TRBV9 and TRBJ2-2; D is perhaps TRBD1 or TRBD2 (6 bases each). Trimming stripped 0 bases from V and 4 bases from J, with 10 bases between. The CDR3 runs to 15 residues. CDR1 is SGDLS and CDR2 is YYNGEE in the germline V gene. The CDR3 nucleotides are TGTGCCAGCAGCGTAGCCGGGGGCGTCACCGGGGAGCTGTTTTTT. It translates to CASSVAGGVTGELFF.

V and J are TRBV12-5 and TRBJ2-3; D is perhaps TRBD2 (5 bases). Germline CDR1 reads LGHNT; CDR2 reads FRNRAP. Deletions cut 0 bases from V and 2 bases from J, with 18 bases between. The CDR3 totals 18 residues. The CDR3 DNA reads TGTGCTAGTGGTTTGGTACGATCGGGAAGCTTCGACACAGATACGCAGTATTTT. Residues: CASGLVRSGSFDTDTQYF.

To note about this clone: The same CDR3 is also encoded by other DNA sequences in this sample. The J gene is TRBJ1-1, the V gene TRBV6-5; D unclear. CDR3 length: 14 amino acids. With 2 bases removed from V and 1 base from J, the gap between germline ends came to 8 bases. In germline, CDR1 is MNHEY, CDR2 SVGAGI. The CDR3 sequence: CASSYRGRNTEAFF. The CDR3 region has the DNA TGTGCCAGCAGTTACCGAGGTCGGAACACTGAAGCTTTCTTT.

This CDR3 reads CASSRDRDTEAFF. For the CDR3, the DNA is TGTGCCAGCAGCCGGGACAGGGATACTGAAGCTTTCTTT. V is TRBV7-3 and J is TRBJ1-1; 9 bases line up with TRBD1. The length of the CDR3 is 13 residues. Germline trimming cut 5 bases from V and 5 bases from J; bases unmatched to any gene: 3. The germline V gene encodes CDR1 SGHTA and CDR2 FQGTGA.

The V gene is TRBV28, the J gene TRBJ2-7; TRBD1 agrees at 7 bases. The germline gives CDR1 MDHEN, CDR2 SYDVKM. V trimming: 11 bases; J trimming: 4 bases; junction bases outside the gene matches: 11. The CDR3 sequence is 13 residues long. This CDR3 is CAATGAKLYEQYF. The DNA of the CDR3 is TGTGCCGCAACAGGGGCCAAGCTTTACGAGCAGTACTTC. The variable domain in full, with the rest retrieved from reference TRBV28 and TRBJ2-7, is DVKVTQSSRYLVKRTGEKVFLECVQDMDHENMFWYRQDPGLGLRLIYFSYDVKMKEKGDIPEGYSVSREKKERFSLILESASTNQTSMYLCAATGAKLYEQYFGPGTRLTVT.

This rearrangement joins TRBV5-1 to TRBJ1-2, with TRBD1 identical over 9 bases. The CDR3 consists of 20 residues. Trimming took 6 bases from V and 2 from J; bases not matched to a gene: 23. Germline V CDR1 and CDR2: SGHRS, YFSETQ. CDR3 sequence: CASTYGDRDFRDRENYGYTF. DNA for the CDR3: TGCGCCAGCACCTATGGGGATAGGGACTTCCGGGACAGGGAAAACTATGGCTACACCTTC.

This clone was picked up a small number of times. This chain joins TRBV6-4 and TRBJ2-1; 9 bases fit TRBD2. The CDR3 is 14 amino acids. With V trimmed by 3 bases and J by 8 bases, 5 bases remained unmatched. CDR1 MRHNA and CDR2 SNTAGT come from the germline V gene. CDR3 nucleotides: TGTGCCAGCAGTGAAGGCGGGGGGGCTGATGAGCAGTTCTTC. Protein product: CASSEGGGADEQFF.

This chain joins TRBV5-1 and TRBJ2-5; possibly TRBD1 or TRBD2 for D (5 bases each). Germline V gene sequence: CDR1 SGHRS, CDR2 YFSETQ. V lost 2 bases and J 1 base, leaving 12 bases between the germline ends. The CDR3 runs 15 residues. This chain's CDR3 is CASSLNPGRQETQYF. In DNA, the CDR3 is TGCGCCAGCAGCTTAAACCCGGGACGCCAAGAGACCCAGTACTTC.

The J gene is TRBJ2-7, the V gene TRBV2, with 12 bases that match TRBD2. The CDR3 length is 16 residues. The V gene's germline CDR1 is SNHLY and CDR2 FYNNEI. The ends lost 7 bases at V and 1 base at J; junction bases unmatched: 8. CDR3 amino acids: CASISLAGGLSYEQYF. The CDR3 DNA is TGTGCCAGCATCTCCCTAGCGGGGGGGCTATCCTACGAGCAGTACTTC.

The chain couples TRBV6-5 to TRBJ2-2; 8 bases align to TRBD1. J was trimmed by 15 bases and V by 4 bases; bases with no gene match: 7. This CDR3 has 12 amino acids. Germline-derived CDR1 and CDR2 are MNHEY and SVGAGI. CDR3: CASSSRTGLLFF. CDR3 in DNA: TGTGCCAGCAGTTCCCGGACAGGGCTGTTGTTTTTT.

The chain carries TRBV5-4 and TRBJ2-1; D call uncertain. The V end lost 4 bases, the J end lost 10 bases, and 6 bases lay between the germline ends. The CDR3 runs 10 residues. Germline CDR1 reads SGHNT; CDR2 reads YYREEE (reference sequence). CDR3 sequence (DNA): TGTGCCAGCAGCCTAAGGGAGCAGTTCTTC. Translated, it gives CASSLREQFF.

This clone was seen just once. The chain is built from TRBV27 and TRBJ2-3, with a weak D call TRBD1 (6 bases). V lost 3 bases and J lost 2, with 12 bases in between. Germline V gene data show CDR1 as MNHEY and CDR2 as SMNVEV (reference sequence). This CDR3 has 15 residues. The CDR3 region has the DNA TGTGCCAGCAGTTTCAGGGGCTTTAACACAGATACGCAGTATTTT. It translates to CASSFRGFNTDTQYF.

This clone is medium-sized. The chain combines TRBV2 with TRBJ1-5; TRBD1 matches 9 bases. This CDR3 spans 16 amino acids. Germline values: CDR1 SNHLY, CDR2 FYNNEI. The ends lost 4 bases at V and 1 base at J; junction bases unmatched: 5. The CDR3 protein is CASSGGTGSSNQPQHF. CDR3 in DNA: TGTGCCAGCAGTGGGGGGACAGGGTCAAGCAATCAGCCCCAGCATTTT.

This chain links TRBV7-8 with TRBJ1-5; 10 bases map to TRBD1. V was pared by 4 bases and J by 6 bases, with 3 bases of the junction left unmatched. The V gene's germline CDR1 is SGHVS and CDR2 FQNEAQ. This CDR3 is built from 14 residues. CDR3 residues: CASSSTGGGQPQHF. The CDR3 DNA reads TGTGCCAGCAGCTCGACAGGGGGCGGTCAGCCCCAGCATTTT.

V usage is TRBV13 and J usage is TRBJ2-5; 8 positions agree with TRBD2. CDR1 is PRHDT and CDR2 is FYEKMQ in the germline V gene (reference sequence). V shed 1 base, J shed 5 bases, and the junction held 9 bases outside the gene matches. The CDR3 is 16 residues long. The CDR3 nucleotides read TGTGCCAGCAGCTTAGTTAGTCGGGGGGGCCGGGAGACCCAGTACTTC. Translation gives CASSLVSRGGRETQYF.